This T cell receptor (beta chain) was captured in a study of control samples from healthy donors and cancer patients. Sequencing used immunoSEQ multiplex PCR; TCRdb keeps in-frame clones, though not all of them. The sample lists just under 65,000 clones, over 75% occurring once. This CDR3 is 13 amino acids long. Germline lookup yields CDR1 SGHRS and CDR2 YFSETQ. Trimming removed 0 bases at V and 6 bases at J, with 7 bases between. The receptor's source is a middle-aged man in good health. Sequencing was done on a sample of blood. J is TRBJ2-1 and V is TRBV5-1; D is undetermined. The CDR3 DNA is TGCGCCAGCAGCTTGGTCGTAGCCAATGAGCAGTTCTTC. Translated: CASSLVVANEQFF.